The T cell receptor beta chain described here comes from a study of blood T cell repertoires in COVID-19. Across the whole study: The United States, Italy and Spain supplied acute and convalescent COVID-19 samples.

CDR1 is SGHTA, CDR2 FQGNSA, per germline. There are 19 residues in the CDR3. V lost 2 bases to trimming and J lost 5 bases; unmatched junction nucleotides: 17. TCRdb's table, derived via immunoSEQ multiplex PCR, lists solely in-frame clones and lacks some. The sample yields tens of thousands of clones, around 87% seen once. Sequencing was carried out using peripheral blood. The receptor was isolated from a man between 50 and 59 years old with active COVID-19. The gene calls are TRBV7-2 and TRBJ2-3, with TRBD2 identical over 9 bases. In DNA, the CDR3 is TGTGCCAGCAGCTTATTACTGGCCGTGGCGGGGGGGCTCGGAGATACGCAGTATTTT. Its translation: CASSLLLAVAGGLGDTQYF.